This T cell receptor beta chain was obtained from a study of blood T cells in healthy people across ages. Through a sample-barcoded 5' primer and a J-beta primer mix, a second PCR was run for roughly 6 to 11 cycles. MiXCR, applied by TCRdb to the 5' RACE reads, yields one record per CDR3 protein. The repertoire holds fewer than 2 million distinct CDR3 sequences, roughly two fifths seen once, with roughly 23% in the top ten. This clonotype was counted at least ten times. Ranging in age from about 6 to 95, the donors were healthy Caucasian individuals from Russia. At least 5 micrograms of total RNA were extracted per sample. The sample consisted of blood. This TCR came from a human donor in good health.

The CDR3 nucleotides are TGTGCCAGCAGCTTAGGACAGGTACGGGAGCAGTACTTC. Its translation: CASSLGQVREQYF. The chain couples TRBV7-2 to TRBJ2-7, with D perhaps TRBD1 (6 bases). In germline, CDR1 is SGHTA, CDR2 FQGNSA. V was pared by 1 base and J by 7 bases, with 11 bases between. The CDR3 runs to 13 residues.